The present TCR beta chain was sequenced within a study of response to subunit inactivated influenza vaccine. Study findings and constraints: The study's authors posited that every seasonal influenza vaccination enlists few new T cells.

This CDR3 has 14 amino acids. The germline gives CDR1 LNHDA, CDR2 SQIVND (reference sequence). V lost 7 bases to trimming and J lost 0 bases, with 10 bases between them. Turning to this clonotype: Its antigen remains unidentified.

TCRdb re-analysed the RT-PCR reads in MiXCR, keeping a single row per CDR3 protein. The sample consists of just over 300,000 distinct CDR3 sequences, 22% of them appearing once. The clonotype originates from a man between 50 and 69 years old who received an inactivated influenza vaccine. Sequenced material: PBMCs from blood, taken approximately 20 months after vaccination. The rearrangement uses TRBV19 and TRBJ2-1; D is uncertain. The CDR3 loop is CASILLSSYNEQFF. CDR3 bases: TGTGCCAGTATTCTGTTGAGCTCCTACAATGAGCAGTTCTTC.